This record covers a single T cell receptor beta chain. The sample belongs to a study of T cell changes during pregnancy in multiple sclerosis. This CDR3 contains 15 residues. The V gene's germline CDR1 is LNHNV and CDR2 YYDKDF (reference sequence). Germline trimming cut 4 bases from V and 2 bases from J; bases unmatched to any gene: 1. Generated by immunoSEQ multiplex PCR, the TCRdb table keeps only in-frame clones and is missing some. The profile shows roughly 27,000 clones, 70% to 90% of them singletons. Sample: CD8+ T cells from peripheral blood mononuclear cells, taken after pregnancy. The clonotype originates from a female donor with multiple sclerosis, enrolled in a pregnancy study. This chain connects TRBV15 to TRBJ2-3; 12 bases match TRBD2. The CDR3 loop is CATSTSGGATDTQYF. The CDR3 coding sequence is TGTGCCACCAGCACTAGCGGGGGGGCCACAGATACGCAGTATTTT. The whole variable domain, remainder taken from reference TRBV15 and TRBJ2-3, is DAMVIQNPRYQVTQFGKPVTLSCSQTLNHNVMYWYQQKSSQAPKLLFHYYDKDFNNEADTPDNFQSRRPNTSFCFLDIRSPGLGDTAMYLCATSTSGGATDTQYFGPGTRLTVL.